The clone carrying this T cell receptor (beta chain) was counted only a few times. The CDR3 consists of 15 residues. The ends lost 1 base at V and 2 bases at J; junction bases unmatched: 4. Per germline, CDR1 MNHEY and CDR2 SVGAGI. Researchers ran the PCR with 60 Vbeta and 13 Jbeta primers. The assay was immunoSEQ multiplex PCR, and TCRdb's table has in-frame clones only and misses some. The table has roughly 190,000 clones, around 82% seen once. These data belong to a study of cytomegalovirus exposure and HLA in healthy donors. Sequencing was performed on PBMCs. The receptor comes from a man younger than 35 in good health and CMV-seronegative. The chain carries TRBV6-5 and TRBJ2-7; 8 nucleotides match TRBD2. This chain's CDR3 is CASSYFSGGTYEQYF. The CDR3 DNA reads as TGTGCCAGCAGTTACTTCAGCGGGGGCACCTACGAGCAGTACTTC.